Here is one T cell receptor beta chain with its context. Its target is unknown. This sample is drawn from a study of vaccination effects on CD4 cells after COVID-19. Overall study: Post-vaccine specimens arrived a median 72 days past the second dose.

With the ViraFEST assay, the study expanded antigen-specific CD4+ T cells using viral peptide pools, then sequenced them. Investigators separated out CD4+ T cells once more than nine days of culture had passed. Participants got two doses of BNT162b2 or mRNA-1273 vaccine. This CDR3 has 14 amino acids. Trimming cost V 4 bases and J 2 bases; bases outside gene matches: 4. Looked up from germline, CDR1 is SGDLS and CDR2 is YYNGEE. Sequenced by immunoSEQ multiplex PCR; TCRdb stores in-frame clones only, minus some. The table records tens of thousands of clones, approximately 80% of them present only once. The TCR was taken from a human donor who received a COVID-19 vaccine. The sequencing here drew on CD4+ T cells from PBMCs cultured with HCoV-229E spike peptides, taken after COVID-19 vaccination. V is TRBV9 and J is TRBJ2-3; 7 bases match TRBD2. CDR3 nucleotides: TGTGCCAGCAGCCCCAGGGACTACACAGATACGCAGTATTTT. Amino acids: CASSPRDYTDTQYF.